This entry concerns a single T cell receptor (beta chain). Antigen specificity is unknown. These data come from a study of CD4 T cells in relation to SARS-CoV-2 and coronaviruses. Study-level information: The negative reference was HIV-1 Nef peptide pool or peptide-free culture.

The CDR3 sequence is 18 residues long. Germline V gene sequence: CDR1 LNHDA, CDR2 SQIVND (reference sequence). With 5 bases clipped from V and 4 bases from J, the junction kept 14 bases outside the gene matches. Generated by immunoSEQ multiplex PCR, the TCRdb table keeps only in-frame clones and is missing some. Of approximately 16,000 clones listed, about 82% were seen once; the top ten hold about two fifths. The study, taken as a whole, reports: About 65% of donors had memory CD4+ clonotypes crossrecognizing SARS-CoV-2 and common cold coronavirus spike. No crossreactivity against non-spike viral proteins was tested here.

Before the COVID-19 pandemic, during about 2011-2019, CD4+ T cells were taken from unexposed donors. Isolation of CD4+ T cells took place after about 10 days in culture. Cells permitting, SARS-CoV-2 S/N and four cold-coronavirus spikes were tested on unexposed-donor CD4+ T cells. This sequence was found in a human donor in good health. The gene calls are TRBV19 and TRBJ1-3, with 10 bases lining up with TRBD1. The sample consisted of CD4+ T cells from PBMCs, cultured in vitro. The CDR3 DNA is TGTGCCAGTAGTTCGCGACAGGGGGCGCTTTCATACGGAAACACCATATATTTT. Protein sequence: CASSSRQGALSYGNTIYF.